This TCR beta chain derives from a study of T cell repertoires in aging, cancer and after chemotherapy. Overall study context: Pre- and post-chemotherapy samples were paired from glioblastoma patients treated with temozolomide-based therapy.

Rearranged V-D-J TRB sequences were amplified with a mixed TRB-A/B primer pool. TCRdb analysed the multiplex PCR reads with MiXCR anew, one entry per CDR3 protein. This repertoire shows fewer than 6,000 distinct CDR3 sequences, about 25% found once; its top ten account for 11%. Findings and limits, study-wide: Age-matched healthy donors had significantly more diverse, less clonal blood TCR repertoires than untreated cancer patients.

For this clonotype: What it binds is not known.

V shed 1 base and J shed 4 bases, with 13 bases lying between them. Germline loops: CDR1 LNHDA, CDR2 SQIVND (reference sequence). This CDR3 has 15 residues. TCR beta rearrangements were amplified from peripheral blood genomic DNA. The sample taken for sequencing was blood. The chain joins TRBV19 to TRBJ2-5; D might be TRBD1 or TRBD2, each matching 6 bases. This clonotype was obtained from a human donor with a solid tumor. In DNA, the CDR3 is TGTGCCAGTAGTATAGTTGGCAGGGGAGGAGAGACCCAGTACTTC. It yields the protein CASSIVGRGGETQYF.